The TCR beta chain under discussion was sequenced for a study of vaccination effects on CD4 cells after COVID-19 (dated by TCRdb to between 2021 and 2024). Regarding the research as a whole: Each participant got two doses of an mRNA SARS-CoV-2 vaccine, either BNT162b2 or mRNA-1273. Pre-vaccine samples were collected from two convalescent patients 16 days and one week before the first dose, corresponding to 142 and 148 days after COVID-19 diagnosis. In both COVID-19 convalescent patients and infection-naive vaccine recipients, the study compared SARS-CoV-2 spike-specific CD4+ TCR repertoires from before mRNA vaccination with those from after it. A total of 10 COVID-19 convalescent patients and a handful of SARS-CoV-2-naive healthy vaccine recipients were included in the full study. The Oncomine TCR Beta short-read assay on an Illumina iSeq 100 was used to sequence cultures from other donors in the study.

Measured from the cysteine to the phenylalanine, the CDR3 is 14 residues long. This entry keeps only the CDR3 DNA: 42 bases, framed from base 1. Per the germline V gene, SGHDN is the CDR1 and FVKESK is the CDR2. V sheds 4 bases and J sheds 15 bases, leaving 22 bases between their ends. Note on this clone: The antigen it recognizes is unknown. No base quality values were provided; no much bigger clone lies one nucleotide off.

The paper's findings and limits, for the study overall: Among convalescent patients, the spike-reactive repertoire after vaccination was made up mainly of new vaccine-induced clones that were largely distinct from the clones induced by infection. Marked clonal contraction was observed in both infection-induced and vaccine-induced clones at late post-vaccination timepoints, consistent with waning T cell responses. Only a small number of convalescent patients were included, and no early post-infection timepoints were available, which limited the study.

To identify antigen-specific CD4+ T cell clonotypes by their expansion, the ViraFEST assay first stimulated PBMC with viral peptide pools and then applied TCR sequencing. After around ten days of culture, CD4+ T cells were isolated with the EasySep CD4+ T cell isolation kit. Convalescent patients had PCR-confirmed SARS-CoV-2 infection between March and December 2020, before Alpha, Beta and Delta variants emerged in the United States. Some 1.9 million PBMC per well were cultured with around 9.8 ug/ml peptides in IMDM containing approximately 4.6% human AB serum, about 9 IU/ml IL-2 and gentamicin. On days 3 and 7, half of the culture medium was replaced with fresh IL-2-containing medium. Unless noted otherwise, every peptide stimulation condition was cultured in triplicate wells. Using Ficoll-Paque Plus gradient centrifugation, PBMC were separated from whole blood and then either used fresh or cryopreserved at -140C. Overlapping peptide pools spanned the spike proteins of SARS-CoV-2 and the common cold coronaviruses HCoV-NL63, HCoV-OC43 and HCoV-229E. The QIAamp micro DNA kit was used to extract genomic DNA from the cultured CD4+ T cells.

The library came from the immunoSEQ multiplex PCR assay. DNA from the cultured and isolated CD4+ T cells underwent TCR beta CDR3 sequencing. In the paper's pipeline: Non-productive TCR sequences were removed and reads were trimmed to the CDR3 region, keeping CDR3s of at least 7 amino acids. Antigen-specific clonotypes were identified using the MANAFEST web app by comparison of expansion in peptide wells against reference cultures. To be called positive, a clone needed expansion at FDR<0.05 compared with the reference and with all other wells, an odds ratio greater than 5, and a frequency greater than 0.1% in two replicate wells. A clonotype was defined as cross-reactive if the clonotype was significantly expanded both in SARS-CoV-2 spike wells and in at least one common cold coronavirus spike condition. CDR3 similarity was assessed by Levenshtein distance using the stringdist R package, and unrooted trees were constructed with ape in R 3.6.1. Held by TCRdb, this immuneACCESS table contains in-frame sequences only and omits some clones. Under half of the omission traces to an unresolved V gene where checked; the cause of the rest is unknown. That table supplies the V and J calls and clone size; D and trimming were determined from the DNA. In all, the sample holds around 24,000 clones, and about 72% of those were seen once. The leading ten clones occupy around a sixth of the sample.

In this chain, TRBV14 is recombined with TRBJ2-1; the D call is possibly TRBD1 or TRBD2, each sharing 5 bases. Sequencing was performed on CD4+ T cells from PBMCs cultured with SARS-CoV-2 spike peptides, taken before COVID-19 vaccination. In the paper's terms, the cell subset or site label means: SARS-CoV-2 spike overlapping peptide pool stimulation. The receptor was derived from a human donor who had a prior SARS-CoV-2 infection. The CDR3 has the sequence CASSRTAGTHNPFF. In nucleotides, the sequence is TGTGCCAGCAGCCGTACGGCCGGGACCCACAATCCGTTCTTC.